This T cell receptor beta chain stems from a study of T cells in localized non-small cell lung cancer. General study results and limits: Because only a single region of the tumor was sequenced, heterogeneity remains possible. Of the top 100 tumor clones, median 57 were in adjacent lung, around 28 among its top 100. Clonality of T cells reached its maximum in uninvolved adjacent lung, surpassing tumor.

This table comes from immunoSEQ multiplex PCR, and its TCRdb copy is limited to in-frame clones, with some not included. The data show about 72,000 clones, 84% seen once. Germline CDR1 and CDR2: SGHRS and YFSETQ. J gave up 0 bases and V 4 bases, and 6 bases lay outside the gene matches. The CDR3 is made up of 16 amino acids. About this clone itself: Its specificity is not known.

The chain employs TRBV5-1 and TRBJ1-4; 7 nucleotides match TRBD1. The sequences come from peripheral blood, collected before any cancer treatment. The TCR was taken from a female donor aged 60 or older with stage I lung adenocarcinoma. The CDR3 DNA reads as TGCGCCAGCAGCCTCCCACAGGGGACAACTAATGAAAAACTGTTTTTT. Translated, it gives CASSLPQGTTNEKLFF.